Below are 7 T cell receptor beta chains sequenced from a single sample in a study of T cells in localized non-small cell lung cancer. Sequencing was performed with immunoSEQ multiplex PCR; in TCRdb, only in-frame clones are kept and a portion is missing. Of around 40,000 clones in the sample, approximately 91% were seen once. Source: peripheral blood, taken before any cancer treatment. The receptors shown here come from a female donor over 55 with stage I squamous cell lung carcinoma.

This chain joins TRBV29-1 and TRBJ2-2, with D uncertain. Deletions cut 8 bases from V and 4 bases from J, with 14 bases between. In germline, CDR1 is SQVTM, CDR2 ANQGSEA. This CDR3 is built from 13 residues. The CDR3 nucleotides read TGCAGCACCCGGTCCTCCACCACCGGGGAGCTGTTTTTT. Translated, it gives CSTRSSTTGELFF.

The CDR3 sequence is CASSFIGTAGNTIYF. The CDR3 nucleotides read TGCGCCAGCAGCTTTATAGGGACGGCTGGAAACACCATATATTTT. The chain recombines TRBV5-1 with TRBJ1-3, with TRBD1 as a possible D gene (5 bases). V dropped 2 bases and J dropped 2 bases, with 11 bases sitting between them. The CDR3 contains 15 residues. CDR1 and CDR2 (germline): SGHRS, YFSETQ.

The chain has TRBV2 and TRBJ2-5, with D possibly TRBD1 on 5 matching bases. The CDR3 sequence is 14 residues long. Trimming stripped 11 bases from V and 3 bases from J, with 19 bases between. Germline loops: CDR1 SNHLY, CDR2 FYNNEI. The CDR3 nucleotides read TGTGCCCGTGAAGGGGAACTATGGGAAGAGACCCAGTACTTC. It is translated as CAREGELWEETQYF.

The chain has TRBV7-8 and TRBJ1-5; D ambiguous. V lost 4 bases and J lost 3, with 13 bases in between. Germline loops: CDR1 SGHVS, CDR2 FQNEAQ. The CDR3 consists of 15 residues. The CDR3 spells CASSSTVSSNQPQHF. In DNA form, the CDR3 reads TGTGCCAGCAGCTCTACGGTTTCGTCCAATCAGCCCCAGCATTTT.

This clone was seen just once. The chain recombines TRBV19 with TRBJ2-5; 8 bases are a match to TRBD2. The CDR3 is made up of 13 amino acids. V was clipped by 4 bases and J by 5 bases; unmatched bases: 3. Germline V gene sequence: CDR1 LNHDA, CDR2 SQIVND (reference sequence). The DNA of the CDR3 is TGTGCCAGTAGTAGGACTAGCTCGGAGACCCAGTACTTC. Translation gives CASSRTSSETQYF.

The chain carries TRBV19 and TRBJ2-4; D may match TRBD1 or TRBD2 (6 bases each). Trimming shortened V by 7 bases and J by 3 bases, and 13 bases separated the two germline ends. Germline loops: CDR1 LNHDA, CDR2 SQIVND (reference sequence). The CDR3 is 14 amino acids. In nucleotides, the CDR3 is TGTGCCAGTAAGGGGGGATTGGGCAAAAACATTCAGTACTTC. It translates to CASKGGLGKNIQYF.

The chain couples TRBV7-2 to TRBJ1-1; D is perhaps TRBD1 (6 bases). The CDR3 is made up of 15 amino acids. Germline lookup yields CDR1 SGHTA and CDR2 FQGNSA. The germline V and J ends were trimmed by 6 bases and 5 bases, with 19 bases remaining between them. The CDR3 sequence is CASRRQPGDSTEAFF. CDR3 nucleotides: TGTGCCAGCAGGCGCCAACCAGGGGATTCAACTGAAGCTTTCTTT. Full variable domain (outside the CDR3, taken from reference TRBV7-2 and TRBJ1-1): GAGVSQSPSNKVTEKGKDVELRCDPISGHTALYWYRQSLGQGLEFLIYFQGNSAPDKSGLPSDRFSAERTGGSVSTLTIQRTQQEDSAVYLCASRRQPGDSTEAFFGQGTRLTVV.